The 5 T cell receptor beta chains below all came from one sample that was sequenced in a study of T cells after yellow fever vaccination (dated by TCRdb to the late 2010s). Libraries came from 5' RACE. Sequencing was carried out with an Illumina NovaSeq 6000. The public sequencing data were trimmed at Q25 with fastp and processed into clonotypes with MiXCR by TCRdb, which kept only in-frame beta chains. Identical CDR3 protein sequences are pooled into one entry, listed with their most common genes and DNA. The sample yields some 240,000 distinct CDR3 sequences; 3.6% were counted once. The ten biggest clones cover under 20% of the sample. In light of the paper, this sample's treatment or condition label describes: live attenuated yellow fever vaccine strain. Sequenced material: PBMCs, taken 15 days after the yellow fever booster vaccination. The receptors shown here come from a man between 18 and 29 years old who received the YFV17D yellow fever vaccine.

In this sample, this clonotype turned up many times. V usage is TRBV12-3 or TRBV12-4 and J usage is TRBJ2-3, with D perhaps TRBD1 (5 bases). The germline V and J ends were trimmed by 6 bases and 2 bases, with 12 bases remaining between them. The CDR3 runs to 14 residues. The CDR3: CASSRTGHTDTQYF. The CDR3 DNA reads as TGTGCCAGCAGCAGAACCGGACACACAGATACGCAGTATTTT.

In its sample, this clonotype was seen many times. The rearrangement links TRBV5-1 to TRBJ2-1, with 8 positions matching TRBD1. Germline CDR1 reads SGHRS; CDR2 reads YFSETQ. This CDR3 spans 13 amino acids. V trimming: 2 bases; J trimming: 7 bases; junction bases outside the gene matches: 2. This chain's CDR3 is CASSLTGGNEQFF. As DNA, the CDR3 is TGCGCCAGCAGCTTAACAGGGGGTAATGAGCAGTTCTTC.

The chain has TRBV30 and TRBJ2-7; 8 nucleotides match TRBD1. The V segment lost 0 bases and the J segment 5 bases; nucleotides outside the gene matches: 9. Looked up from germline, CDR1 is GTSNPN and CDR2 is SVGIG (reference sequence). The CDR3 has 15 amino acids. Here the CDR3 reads CAWSVGDRGWDEQYF. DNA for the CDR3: TGTGCCTGGAGTGTAGGAGACAGGGGCTGGGACGAGCAGTACTTC. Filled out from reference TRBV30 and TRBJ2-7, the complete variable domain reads SQTIHQWPATLVQPVGSPLSLECTVEGTSNPNLYWYRQAAGRGLQLLFYSVGIGQISSEVPQNLSASRPQDRQFILSSKKLLLSDSGFYLCAWSVGDRGWDEQYFGPGTRLTVT.

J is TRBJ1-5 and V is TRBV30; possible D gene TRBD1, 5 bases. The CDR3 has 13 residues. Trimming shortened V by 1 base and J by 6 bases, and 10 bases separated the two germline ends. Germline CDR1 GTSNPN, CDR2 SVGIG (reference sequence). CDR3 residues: CAWSEGAVQPQHF. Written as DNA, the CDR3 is TGTGCCTGGAGTGAAGGGGCCGTTCAGCCCCAGCATTTT.

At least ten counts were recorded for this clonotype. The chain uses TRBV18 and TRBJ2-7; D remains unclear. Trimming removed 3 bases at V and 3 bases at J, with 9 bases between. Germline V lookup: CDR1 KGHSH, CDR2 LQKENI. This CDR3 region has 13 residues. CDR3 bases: TGTGCCAGCTCACCGGGCGGCGTCTACGAGCAGTACGTC. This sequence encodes CASSPGGVYEQYV.